This T cell receptor beta chain was profiled in a study of Graves' ophthalmopathy and Graves' hyperthyroidism. Amplification targeted the TCR beta CDR3 regions, with RNA transcripts as the source material. Second-round multiplex PCR followed a first-round RT-PCR using HTBI primers. TCRdb called the multiplex PCR reads again in MiXCR, with one record for every CDR3 protein. The sample lists about 620,000 distinct CDR3 sequences; about a fifth were seen once. Among the hyperthyroidism patients, all were newly diagnosed, aged 18 to 65, with under 2 months' duration. Establishment of the diagnosis relied upon clinical symptoms, serum thyroxine, TRAb, thyroid ultrasound and orbital computed tomography. Study outcomes and limitations: The authors also found most expanded thyroid clonotypes above 0.001 frequency in blood. Sensitivity reached more than 85% and specificity roughly 81% for a 13-signature model separating ophthalmopathy from stable hyperthyroidism.

CDR1 SNHLY and CDR2 FYNNEI come from the germline V gene. V lost 7 bases, J lost 10 bases, and 11 bases lay in between. The CDR3 loop spans 12 amino acids. This clonotype was recorded at least ten times. The antigen is not known. This sequence originates from a woman between 18 and 29 years old with stable Graves' hyperthyroidism. Some clones in this sample may be carry-over from other donors' samples. The J gene is TRBJ1-6, the V gene TRBV2, with a possible D match to TRBD1 (5 bases). Sequences were obtained from peripheral blood. For the CDR3, the DNA is TGTGCCAGCATCAGGGAGTCCTCACCCCTCCACTTT. It yields the protein CASIRESSPLHF. Looking up the rest from reference TRBV2 and TRBJ1-6 gives the full variable domain: EPEVTQTPSHQVTQMGQEVILRCVPISNHLYFYWYRQILGQKVEFLVSFYNNEISEKSEIFDDQFSVERPDGSNFTLKIRSTKLEDSAMYFCASIRESSPLHFGNGTRLTVT.